One sample yielded the 17 T cell receptor beta chains listed below, sequenced in a study of control samples from healthy donors and cancer patients. TCRdb keeps only in-frame clones here, not all; method: immunoSEQ multiplex PCR. Of tens of thousands of clones in the sample, about 88% were seen once. Sequenced sample: blood. These receptors originate from an older woman in good health.

V and J are TRBV7-2 and TRBJ1-6; D unclear. Per the germline V gene, CDR1 is SGHTA and CDR2 is FQGNSA. CDR3 length: 14 residues. The ends were cut back, 3 bases at V and 3 bases at J, with 6 bases in the middle. The CDR3 sequence: CASSFPRYNSPLHF. DNA for the CDR3: TGTGCCAGCAGCTTCCCCCGCTATAATTCACCCCTCCACTTT.

V usage is TRBV5-6 and J usage is TRBJ2-3; D call uncertain. V was cut by 3 bases and J by 3 bases, with 23 bases left in between. Germline V gene sequence: CDR1 SGHDT, CDR2 YYEEEE. CDR3 length: 18 amino acids. The CDR3 coding sequence is TGTGCCAGCAGCTCCATTAGATACGACATCGCCGGGACAGATACGCAGTATTTT. It encodes CASSSIRYDIAGTDTQYF.

CDR3 nucleotide sequence: TGCAGTGCTAGTGTCCCATCCGGGGGGAGTTACGAGCAGTACTTC. Its translation: CSASVPSGGSYEQYF. This chain links TRBV20-1 with TRBJ2-7, with 7 nucleotides matching TRBD2. The CDR3 has 15 residues. J lost 4 bases, V lost 3 bases, and 12 bases had no gene match. Germline V gene lookup returns CDR1 DFQATT and CDR2 SNEGSKA (reference sequence).

The count of this clone is one. The chain carries TRBV10-1 and TRBJ2-1, with 10 bases lining up with TRBD2. This CDR3 is 15 amino acids long. Germline CDR1 reads WNHNN; CDR2 reads SYGVQD (reference sequence). V trimming: 6 bases; J trimming: 5 bases; junction bases outside the gene matches: 7. Here the CDR3 reads CASRYLAGEDNEQFF. The CDR3 DNA follows: TGCGCCAGCAGATATCTAGCGGGAGAGGACAATGAGCAGTTCTTC.

V gene TRBV7-8 combines with J gene TRBJ1-1, with TRBD1 as a possible D gene (6 bases). The CDR3 covers 13 residues. V dropped 3 bases and J dropped 4 bases, with 9 bases sitting between them. Germline V gives CDR1 SGHVS, CDR2 FQNEAQ. The CDR3 DNA reads as TGTGCCAGCAGCTTGGGGACAACCACTGAAGCTTTCTTT. Its translation is CASSLGTTTEAFF.

The chain is built from TRBV5-1 and TRBJ1-3; perhaps TRBD1 as D (5 bases). This CDR3 is 16 amino acids long. Germline-derived CDR1 and CDR2 are SGHRS and YFSETQ. Trimming removed 1 base at V and 0 bases at J, with 11 bases between. CDR3 region: CASSLLGQLSGNTIYF. The DNA of the CDR3 is TGCGCCAGCAGCTTGCTTGGACAACTCTCTGGAAACACCATATATTTT. Together with reference TRBV5-1 and TRBJ1-3, the CDR3 gives the full variable domain: KAGVTQTPRYLIKTRGQQVTLSCSPISGHRSVSWYQQTPGQGLQFLFEYFSETQRNKGNFPGRFSGRQFSNSRSEMNVSTLELGDSALYLCASSLLGQLSGNTIYFGEGSWLTVV.

The J gene is TRBJ2-3, the V gene TRBV9; TRBD1 is a possible D gene (5 bases). V was shortened by 0 bases and J by 1 base, with 12 bases between the two germline ends. The germline V gene encodes CDR1 SGDLS and CDR2 YYNGEE. This CDR3 is 16 amino acids long. CDR3 nucleotide sequence: TGTGCCAGCAGCGTAGTCGGCTCACAGGGCACAGATACGCAGTATTTT. Protein product: CASSVVGSQGTDTQYF.

CDR3 sequence reads: CASGADSYGYTF. In nucleotides, the CDR3 is TGTGCCAGCGGGGCGGACAGCTATGGCTACACCTTC. The gene calls are TRBV6-5 and TRBJ1-2, with D maybe TRBD1 (6 bases). Germline V gene sequence: CDR1 MNHEY, CDR2 SVGAGI. V was trimmed by 8 bases and J by 4 bases, leaving 11 bases between them. CDR3 length: 12 residues.

The count of this clone is one. CDR3 coding DNA: TGCGCCAGCAGCTTGGAACAAGAGACCCAGTACTTC. Protein product: CASSLEQETQYF. The chain is built from TRBV5-1 and TRBJ2-5; D remains ambiguous. The CDR3 loop spans 12 amino acids. V lost 0 bases to trimming and J lost 2 bases, with 2 bases between them. The germline gives CDR1 SGHRS, CDR2 YFSETQ.

This clone was counted once. The chain joins TRBV18 to TRBJ2-7, with D possibly TRBD2 on 6 matching bases. This CDR3 contains 16 residues. Germline CDR1 reads KGHSH; CDR2 reads LQKENI. The V end lost 3 bases, the J end lost 3 bases, and 18 bases lay between the germline ends. CDR3 nucleotide sequence: TGTGCCAGCTCACCGCCGGGGTGGACTACTAACTACGAGCAGTACTTC. This codes for CASSPPGWTTNYEQYF.

The chain employs TRBV27 and TRBJ2-7; D might be TRBD1 (6 bases). Germline CDR1 and CDR2: MNHEY and SMNVEV (reference sequence). There are 14 residues in the CDR3. Trimming took 5 bases from V and 3 from J, leaving 14 bases between them. CDR3 residues: CASSNRVPGYEQYF. The CDR3 DNA is TGTGCCAGCAGTAACAGGGTTCCGGGCTACGAGCAGTACTTC.

J is TRBJ1-3 and V is TRBV7-6, with unresolved D. Germline assignment: CDR1 SGHVS and CDR2 FNYEAQ. V lost 3 bases and J 5 bases, leaving 8 bases between the germline ends. CDR3 length: 13 residues. The CDR3, as DNA: TGTGCCAGCAGCTTGGGATCTAGAAACACCATATATTTT. It translates to CASSLGSRNTIYF. Supplemented by reference TRBV7-6 and TRBJ1-3, the full variable domain reads GAGVSQSPRYKVTKRGQDVALRCDPISGHVSLYWYRQALGQGPEFLTYFNYEAQQDKSGLPNDRFSAERPEGSISTLTIQRTEQRDSAMYRCASSLGSRNTIYFGEGSWLTVV.

The rearrangement links TRBV6-5 to TRBJ2-2; D perhaps matches TRBD2 (5 bases). There are 13 residues in the CDR3. Germline CDR1 MNHEY, CDR2 SVGAGI. Trimming took off 5 bases at V and 3 bases at J, with 7 bases between the two ends. The CDR3 DNA follows: TGTGCCAGCAGTCGGGAACACACCGGGGAGCTGTTTTTT. Amino acids: CASSREHTGELFF.

V usage is TRBV11-2 and J usage is TRBJ2-3, with 8 bases identical to TRBD2. Germline CDR1 is SGHAT and CDR2 is FQNNGV. The CDR3 extends over 15 amino acids. The J segment lost 8 bases and the V segment lost 3 bases, leaving 10 bases of the junction unmatched. This CDR3 is CASSFVYGGGTTQYF. The CDR3 coding sequence is TGTGCCAGCAGCTTTGTATACGGCGGGGGGACTACGCAGTATTTT.

The V call is TRBV20-1, the J call TRBJ2-5; D gene ambiguous. V was trimmed by 6 bases and J by 5 bases, leaving 10 bases between them. CDR1 DFQATT and CDR2 SNEGSKA come from the germline V gene (reference sequence). This CDR3 region has 11 residues. CDR3 amino acids: CSALASETQYF. The DNA for the CDR3 is TGCAGTGCCCTCGCCAGCGAGACCCAGTACTTC.

The chain employs TRBV29-1 and TRBJ1-1; 9 nucleotides align to TRBD1. V shed 4 bases, J shed 1 base, and the junction held 7 bases outside the gene matches. The CDR3 consists of 15 residues. The germline CDR1 and CDR2 sequences are SQVTM and ANQGSEA. The CDR3: CSVGGTGGRNTEAFF. In DNA form, the CDR3 reads TGCAGCGTTGGGGGAACAGGGGGCAGGAACACTGAAGCTTTCTTT.

The count of this clone is one. This rearrangement joins TRBV3-1 (or the pseudogene TRBV3-2) to TRBJ2-7; TRBD2 aligns across 10 bases. This CDR3 has 14 amino acids. Per germline, CDR1 LGHDT and CDR2 YNNKEL (reference sequence). V was clipped by 4 bases and J by 1 base; unmatched bases: 1. CDR3 loop: CASSPSGSSYEQYF. CDR3 DNA sequence: TGTGCCAGCAGCCCTAGCGGGAGTTCCTACGAGCAGTACTTC.